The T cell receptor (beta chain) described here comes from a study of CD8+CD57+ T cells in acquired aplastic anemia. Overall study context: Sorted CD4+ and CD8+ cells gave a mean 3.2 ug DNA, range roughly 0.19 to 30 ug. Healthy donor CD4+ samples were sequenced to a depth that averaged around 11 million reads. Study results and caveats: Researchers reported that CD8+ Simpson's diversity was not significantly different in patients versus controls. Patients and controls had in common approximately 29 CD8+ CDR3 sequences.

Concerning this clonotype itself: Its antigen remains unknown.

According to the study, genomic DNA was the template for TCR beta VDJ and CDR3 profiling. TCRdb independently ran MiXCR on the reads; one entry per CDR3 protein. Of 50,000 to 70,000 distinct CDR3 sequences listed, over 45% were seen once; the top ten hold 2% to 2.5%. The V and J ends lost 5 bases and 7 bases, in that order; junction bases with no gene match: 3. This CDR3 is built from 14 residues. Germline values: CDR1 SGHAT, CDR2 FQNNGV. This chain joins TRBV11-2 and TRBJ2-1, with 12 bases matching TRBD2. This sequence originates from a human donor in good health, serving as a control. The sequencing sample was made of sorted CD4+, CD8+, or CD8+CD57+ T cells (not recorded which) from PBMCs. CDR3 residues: CASSETSGRNEQFF. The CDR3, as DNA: TGTGCCAGCAGCGAAACTAGCGGGAGGAATGAGCAGTTCTTC.